The subject of this entry is one TCR beta chain. The V gene end was trimmed by 4 bases and the J gene end by 4 bases; junction bases not matched to a gene: 8. Germline CDR1 reads LGHNA; CDR2 reads YNFKEQ. The CDR3 covers 18 residues. The data were obtained in a study of T cell changes during pregnancy in multiple sclerosis. The method was immunoSEQ multiplex PCR; TCRdb's version includes in-frame clones alone and lacks a portion of them. The sample includes 40,000 to 45,000 clones, around 90% of them seen just once. The chain carries TRBV4-2 and TRBJ2-1; TRBD2 matches 15 bases. The receptor's source is a female donor with multiple sclerosis, enrolled in a pregnancy study. The starting material was CD4+ T cells from peripheral blood mononuclear cells, obtained before pregnancy. In DNA form, the CDR3 reads TGTGCCAGCAGCCGCGGACTAGCGGGGGGGCACGATTACAATGAGCAGTTCTTC. The encoded protein is CASSRGLAGGHDYNEQFF.